The 12 T cell receptor beta chains reported below all come from one sample, sequenced in a study of cytomegalovirus exposure and HLA in healthy donors. Primers: 60 Vbeta forward and 13 Jbeta reverse. The method was immunoSEQ multiplex PCR; TCRdb's version includes in-frame clones alone and lacks a portion of them. Of roughly 120,000 clones detected, around three quarters appear once; the ten largest clones hold 2% to 2.5%. The sequenced sample consisted of PBMCs. These receptor sequences come from a man in his late teens or twenties in good health and CMV-seronegative.

This chain connects TRBV6-5 to TRBJ2-2; 7 nucleotides agree with TRBD1. Germline CDR1 reads MNHEY; CDR2 reads SVGAGI. V gave up 10 bases and J gave up 8 bases; unmatched junction bases: 10. CDR3 length equals 13 residues. As DNA, the CDR3 is TGTGCCACCCTGGACAGGCGGCGAGGGGAGCTGTTTTTT. The encoded protein is CATLDRRRGELFF.

The rearrangement uses TRBV5-1 and TRBJ2-1, with a tentative D call TRBD2 (9 bases). Germline values: CDR1 SGHRS, CDR2 YFSETQ. Trimming pared 3 bases from V and 5 bases from J, leaving 21 bases between. CDR3 size: 17 residues. The chain's CDR3 is CASSSTGAGLADNEQFF. For the CDR3, the DNA is TGCGCCAGCAGCTCGACAGGGGCGGGACTAGCCGACAATGAGCAGTTCTTC.

This clone showed up just once. A junction end diverges from the germline sequence, so it may reflect a read error. The sample has other DNA sequences that encode this CDR3 too. The J gene is TRBJ2-1, the V gene TRBV5-4, with 11 positions matching TRBD1. The germline V gene has CDR1 SGHNT and CDR2 YYREEE (reference sequence). The CDR3 loop spans 15 amino acids. This CDR3 reads CASSSGTGGYNEQFF. In DNA form, the CDR3 reads TGCGCCAGCAGCTCCGGGACAGGGGGCTACAATGAGCAGTTCTTC. Combining the CDR3 with reference TRBV5-4 and TRBJ2-1 gives the whole variable domain ETGVTQSPTHLIKTRGQQVTLRCSSQSGHNTVSWYQQALGQGPQFIFQYYREEENGRGNFPPRFSGLQFPNYSSELNVNALELDDSALYLCASSSGTGGYNEQFFGPGTRLTVL.

This clone occurred a few times. This chain links TRBV4-1 with TRBJ1-1; 10 bases are a match to TRBD1. This CDR3 contains 15 residues. Germline-derived CDR1 and CDR2 are MGHRA and YSYEKL. J was trimmed by 11 bases and V by 0 bases; bases with no gene match: 9. The CDR3 loop reads CASSQDYPGQGFAFF. The CDR3 DNA is TGCGCCAGCAGCCAAGATTATCCGGGACAGGGGTTCGCTTTCTTT.

The chain couples TRBV5-6 to TRBJ2-5; 7 nucleotides match TRBD1. The V segment lost 3 bases and the J segment 5 bases; nucleotides outside the gene matches: 10. The CDR3 spans 15 residues. Looked up from germline, CDR1 is SGHDT and CDR2 is YYEEEE. Here the CDR3 DNA reads TGTGCCAGCAGCTATCTGACAGGGCTGGGGGAGACCCAGTACTTC. Residues: CASSYLTGLGETQYF. The entire variable domain, with the rest obtained from reference TRBV5-6 and TRBJ2-5, is as follows: DAGVTQSPTHLIKTRGQQVTLRCSPKSGHDTVSWYQQALGQGPQFIFQYYEEEERQRGNFPDRFSGHQFPNYSSELNVNALLLGDSALYLCASSYLTGLGETQYFGPGTRLLVL.

This clone was recorded only once. This sequence joins TRBV27 and TRBJ2-7; D ambiguous. The CDR3 sequence is 17 residues long. CDR1 and CDR2 from the germline V gene are MNHEY and SMNVEV (reference sequence). V was clipped by 7 bases and J by 2 bases, with 24 bases between them. The CDR3 DNA follows: TGTGCCAGCACCCACCCAGCCCCGAACAAAGGAGCCTACGAGCAGTACTTC. Its protein product is CASTHPAPNKGAYEQYF.

The rearrangement joins TRBV5-1 to TRBJ2-3; D possibly corresponds to TRBD2 (5 bases). The germline V gene has CDR1 SGHRS and CDR2 YFSETQ. Between the trimmed V and J ends, which lost 0 bases and 5 bases, there was a span of 13 bases. The CDR3 spans 15 residues. This chain's CDR3 is CASSLAGLLVDTQYF. CDR3 bases: TGCGCCAGCAGCTTGGCAGGACTGCTCGTAGATACGCAGTATTTT.

This chain connects TRBV15 to TRBJ2-1, with unresolved D. The V gene's germline CDR1 is LNHNV and CDR2 YYDKDF (reference sequence). V lost 5 bases, J lost 8 bases, and 16 bases lay in between. This CDR3 spans 14 amino acids. The CDR3 loop reads CATSDAARGHEQFF. CDR3 DNA sequence: TGTGCCACCAGCGACGCGGCCAGAGGCCATGAGCAGTTCTTC. The whole variable domain, remainder taken from reference TRBV15 and TRBJ2-1, is DAMVIQNPRYQVTQFGKPVTLSCSQTLNHNVMYWYQQKSSQAPKLLFHYYDKDFNNEADTPDNFQSRRPNTSFCFLDIRSPGLGDTAMYLCATSDAARGHEQFFGPGTRLTVL.

This clone was found a few times. The chain uses TRBV6-6 and TRBJ2-7; a possible D gene is TRBD2 (6 bases). V lost 4 bases and J lost 6, with 13 bases in between. The CDR3 runs 13 residues. Germline lookup yields CDR1 MNHNY and CDR2 SVGAGI (reference sequence). As DNA, the CDR3 is TGTGCCAGCAGTTCCCGGGGGTCTGGCGAGCAGTACTTC. Amino acids: CASSSRGSGEQYF.

The chain is built from TRBV2 and TRBJ1-5, with a tentative D call TRBD1 (5 bases). V was trimmed by 6 bases and J by 0 bases, leaving 12 bases between them. From germline, CDR1 is SNHLY and CDR2 FYNNEI. This CDR3 contains 15 residues. CDR3 bases: TGTGCCAGCAGCCCACAGGCGCTTAGCAATCAGCCCCAGCATTTT. Its translation is CASSPQALSNQPQHF.

The chain links TRBV25-1 to TRBJ1-6; D is unresolved. Trimming shortened V by 5 bases and J by 7 bases, and 15 bases separated the two germline ends. The CDR3 spans 15 residues. Germline CDR1 reads MGHDK; CDR2 reads SYGVNS. This CDR3 is CASSSPNERNSPLHF. DNA of the CDR3: TGTGCCAGCAGTTCCCCCAACGAGAGAAATTCACCCCTCCACTTT.

Turning to this clone: One junction end disagrees with the germline gene, perhaps due to a read error. The chain has TRBV29-1 and TRBJ2-7; 8 bases agree with TRBD2. Germline loops: CDR1 SQVTM, CDR2 ANQGSEA. This CDR3 contains 12 residues. The CDR3 DNA reads TGCAGCGCCCGGACTAGCTCCCACGAGCAGTACTTC. Protein sequence: CSARTSSHEQYF.